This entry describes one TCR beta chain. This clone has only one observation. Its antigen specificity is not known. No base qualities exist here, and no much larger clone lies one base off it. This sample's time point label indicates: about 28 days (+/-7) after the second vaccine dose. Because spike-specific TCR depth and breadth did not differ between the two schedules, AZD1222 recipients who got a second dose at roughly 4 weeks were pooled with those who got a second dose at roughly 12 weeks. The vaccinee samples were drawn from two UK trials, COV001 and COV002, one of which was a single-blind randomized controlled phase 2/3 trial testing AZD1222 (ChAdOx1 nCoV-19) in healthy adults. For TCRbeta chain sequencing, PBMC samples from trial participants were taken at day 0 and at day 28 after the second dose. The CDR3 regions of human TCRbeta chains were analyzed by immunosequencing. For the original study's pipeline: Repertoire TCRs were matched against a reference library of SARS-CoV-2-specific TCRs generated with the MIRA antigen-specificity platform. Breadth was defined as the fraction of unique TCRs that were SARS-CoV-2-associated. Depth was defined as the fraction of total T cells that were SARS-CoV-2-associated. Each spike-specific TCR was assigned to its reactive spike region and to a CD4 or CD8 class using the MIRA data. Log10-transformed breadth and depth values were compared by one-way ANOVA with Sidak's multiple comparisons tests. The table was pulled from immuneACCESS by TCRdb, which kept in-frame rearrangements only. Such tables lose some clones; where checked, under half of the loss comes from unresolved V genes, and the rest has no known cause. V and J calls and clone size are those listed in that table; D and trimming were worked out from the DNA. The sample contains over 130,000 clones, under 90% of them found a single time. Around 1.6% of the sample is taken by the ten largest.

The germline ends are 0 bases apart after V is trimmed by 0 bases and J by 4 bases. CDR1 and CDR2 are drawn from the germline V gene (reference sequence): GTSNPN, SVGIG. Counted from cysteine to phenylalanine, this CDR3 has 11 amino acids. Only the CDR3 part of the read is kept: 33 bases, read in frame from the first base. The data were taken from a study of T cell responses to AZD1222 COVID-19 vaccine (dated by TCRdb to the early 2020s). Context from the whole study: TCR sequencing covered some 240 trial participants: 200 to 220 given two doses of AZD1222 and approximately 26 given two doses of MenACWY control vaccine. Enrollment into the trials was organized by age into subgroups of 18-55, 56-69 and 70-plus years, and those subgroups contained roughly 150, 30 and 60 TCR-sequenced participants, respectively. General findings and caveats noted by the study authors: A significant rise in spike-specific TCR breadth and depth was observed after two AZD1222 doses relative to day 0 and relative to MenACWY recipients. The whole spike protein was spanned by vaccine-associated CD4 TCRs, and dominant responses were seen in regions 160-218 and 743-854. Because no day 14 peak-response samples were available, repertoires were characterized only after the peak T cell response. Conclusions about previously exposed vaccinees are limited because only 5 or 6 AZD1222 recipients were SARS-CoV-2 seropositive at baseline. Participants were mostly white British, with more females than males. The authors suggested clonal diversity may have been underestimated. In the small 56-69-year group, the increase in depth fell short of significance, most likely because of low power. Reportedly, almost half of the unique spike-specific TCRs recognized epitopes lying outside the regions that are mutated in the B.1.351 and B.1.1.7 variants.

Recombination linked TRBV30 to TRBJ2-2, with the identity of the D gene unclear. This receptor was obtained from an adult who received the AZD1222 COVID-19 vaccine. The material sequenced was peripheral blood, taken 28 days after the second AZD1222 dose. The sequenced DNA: TGTGCCTGGAGTGTCACCGGGGAGCTGTTTTTT. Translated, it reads CAWSVTGELFF.